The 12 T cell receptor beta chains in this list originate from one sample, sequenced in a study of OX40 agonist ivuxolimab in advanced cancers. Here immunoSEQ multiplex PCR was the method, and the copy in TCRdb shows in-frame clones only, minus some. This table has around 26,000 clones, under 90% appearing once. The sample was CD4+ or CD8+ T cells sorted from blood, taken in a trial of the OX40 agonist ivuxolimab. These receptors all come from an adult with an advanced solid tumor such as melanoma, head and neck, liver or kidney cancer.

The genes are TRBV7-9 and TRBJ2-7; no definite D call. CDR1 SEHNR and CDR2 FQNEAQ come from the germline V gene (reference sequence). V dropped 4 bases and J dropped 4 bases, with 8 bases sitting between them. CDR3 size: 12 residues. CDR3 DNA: TGTGCCAGCAGCTCCCGCCCATACGAGCAGTACTTC. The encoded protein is CASSSRPYEQYF.

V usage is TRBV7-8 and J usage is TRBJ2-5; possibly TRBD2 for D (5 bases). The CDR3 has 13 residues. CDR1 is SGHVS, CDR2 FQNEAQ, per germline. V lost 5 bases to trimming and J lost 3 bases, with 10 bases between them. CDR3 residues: CASSNREKETQYF. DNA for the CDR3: TGTGCCAGCAGCAACCGGGAAAAAGAGACCCAGTACTTC.

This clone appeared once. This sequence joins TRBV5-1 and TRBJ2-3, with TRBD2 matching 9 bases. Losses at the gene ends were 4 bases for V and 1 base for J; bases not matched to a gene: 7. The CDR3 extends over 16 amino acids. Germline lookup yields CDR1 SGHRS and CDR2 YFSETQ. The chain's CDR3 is CASSPERTSGTDTQYF. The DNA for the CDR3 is TGCGCCAGCAGCCCCGAAAGGACTAGCGGCACAGATACGCAGTATTTT.

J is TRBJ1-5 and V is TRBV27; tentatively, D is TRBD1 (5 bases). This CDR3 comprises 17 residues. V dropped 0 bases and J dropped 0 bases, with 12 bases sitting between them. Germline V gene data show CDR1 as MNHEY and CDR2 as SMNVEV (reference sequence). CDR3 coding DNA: TGTGCCAGCAGTTTATCCGGGGCAGCATATAGCAATCAGCCCCAGCATTTT. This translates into CASSLSGAAYSNQPQHF.

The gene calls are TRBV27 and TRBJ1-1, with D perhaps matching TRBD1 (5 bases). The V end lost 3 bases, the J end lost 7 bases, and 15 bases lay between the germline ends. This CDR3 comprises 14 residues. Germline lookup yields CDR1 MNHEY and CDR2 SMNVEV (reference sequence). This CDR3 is CASSFPGPRGEAFF. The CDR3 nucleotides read TGTGCCAGCAGTTTCCCCGGACCGAGGGGTGAAGCTTTCTTT.

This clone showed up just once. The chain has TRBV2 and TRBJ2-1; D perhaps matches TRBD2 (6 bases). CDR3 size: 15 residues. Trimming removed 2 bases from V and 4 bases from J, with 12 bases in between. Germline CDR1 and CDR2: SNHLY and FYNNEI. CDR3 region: CASSEFAGLYNEQFF. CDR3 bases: TGTGCCAGCAGTGAATTCGCGGGGTTATACAATGAGCAGTTCTTC.

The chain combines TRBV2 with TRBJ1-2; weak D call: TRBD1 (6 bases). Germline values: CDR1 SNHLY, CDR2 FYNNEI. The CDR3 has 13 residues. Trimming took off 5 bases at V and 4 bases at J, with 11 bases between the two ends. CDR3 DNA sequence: TGTGCCAGCAGTCAACGGGACACCTATGGCTACACCTTC. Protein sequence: CASSQRDTYGYTF.

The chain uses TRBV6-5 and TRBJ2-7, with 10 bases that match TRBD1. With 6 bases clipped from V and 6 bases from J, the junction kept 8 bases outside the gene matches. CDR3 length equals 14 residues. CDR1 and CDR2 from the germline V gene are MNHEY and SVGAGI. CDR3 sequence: CASRSGQGQREQYF. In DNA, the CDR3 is TGTGCCAGCAGGTCGGGACAGGGGCAACGCGAGCAGTACTTC.

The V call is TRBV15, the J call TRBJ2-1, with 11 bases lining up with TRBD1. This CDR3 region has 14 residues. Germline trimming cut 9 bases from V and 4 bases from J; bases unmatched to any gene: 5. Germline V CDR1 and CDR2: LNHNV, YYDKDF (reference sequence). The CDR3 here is CATHRDRGYNEQFF. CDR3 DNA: TGTGCCACTCACCGGGACAGGGGGTACAATGAGCAGTTCTTC.

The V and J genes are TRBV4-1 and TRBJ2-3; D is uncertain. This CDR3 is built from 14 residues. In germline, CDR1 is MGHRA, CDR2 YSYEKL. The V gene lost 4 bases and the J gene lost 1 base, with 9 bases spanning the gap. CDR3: CASSPLARTDTQYF. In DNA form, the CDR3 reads TGCGCCAGCAGCCCCCTGGCTCGCACAGATACGCAGTATTTT.

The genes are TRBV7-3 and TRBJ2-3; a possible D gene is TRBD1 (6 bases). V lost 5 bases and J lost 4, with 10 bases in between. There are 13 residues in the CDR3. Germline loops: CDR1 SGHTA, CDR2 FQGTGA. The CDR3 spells CASSLGTPDTQYF. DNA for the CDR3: TGTGCCAGCAGCCTCGGGACACCAGATACGCAGTATTTT. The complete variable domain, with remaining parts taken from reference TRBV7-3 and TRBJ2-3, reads GAGVSQTPSNKVTEKGKYVELRCDPISGHTALYWYRQSLGQGPEFLIYFQGTGAADDSGLPNDRFFAVRPEGSVSTLKIQRTERGDSAVYLCASSLGTPDTQYFGPGTRLTVL.

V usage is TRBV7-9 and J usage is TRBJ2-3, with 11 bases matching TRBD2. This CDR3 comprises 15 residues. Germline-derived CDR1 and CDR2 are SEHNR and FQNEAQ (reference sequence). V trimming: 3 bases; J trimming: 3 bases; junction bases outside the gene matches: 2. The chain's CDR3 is CASSFTSGRTDTQYF. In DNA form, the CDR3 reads TGTGCCAGCAGCTTTACTAGCGGGAGAACAGATACGCAGTATTTT.